Sequencing of this TCR beta chain was carried out in a study of blood T cell repertoires in COVID-19 (dated by TCRdb to the early 2020s). Study-wide context: Samples from collaborators originated in the United States, Italy and Spain and spanned both the acute and convalescent phases of COVID-19. The prospective study material was composed of cDNA or gDNA derived from T cells, B-cell-depleted T cells, or PBMCs. The dataset comprised deeply sampled blood TCRbeta repertoires from subjects exposed to, actively infected with, or recovered from COVID-19. The repertoires were released in a freely available public database meant as a resource for research on the immune response to SARS-CoV-2. The samples were drawn from the first 160 participants of the ongoing ImmuneRACE study and from more than 1,000 subjects provided by 6 global collaborators. The sample metadata nearly always contained a de-identified subject ID, COVID-19 status, age in years and sex. Where available, HLA class I and class II types were obtained from metadata supplied by the sample provider rather than from assay-based typing.

Participants in the prospective study were aged roughly 18 to 100 years, lived in over 20 United States geographic areas, and enrolled through a virtual design. In the prospective study, participants were assigned to cohorts based on the clinical history participants reported in a screening survey and a study questionnaire. Recovered participants in ImmuneRACE Cohort 3 were defined by two consecutive negative NP/OP PCR tests, clearance by a healthcare professional, or resolution of symptoms. Each participant in the prospective study had whole blood, serum and a nasopharyngeal or oropharyngeal swab collected by mobile phlebotomists. Additional blood draws and questionnaires over an approximately two-month period could optionally be provided by prospective study participants. Before DNA extraction, blood samples from the prospective study were shipped at room temperature or frozen. General findings and caveats noted by the study authors: Clinical and demographic metadata were provided uncurated, with the amount varying by source and participant.

TCRbeta CDR3 regions were amplified from genomic DNA using the immunoSEQ Assay, a bias-controlled multiplex PCR. As for the authors' bioinformatics: The number of nucleated cells in each sample was estimated from the amplification of reference gene primers within the assay. Sequence reads were collapsed and filtered to measure the absolute abundance of every unique TCRbeta CDR3 rearrangement. For each sample, productive Simpson clonality was calculated as the square root of Simpson's diversity index over productive rearrangements. What TCRdb holds here is the immuneACCESS table cut down to in-frame rearrangements. Part of the clones is not present; checked against another copy, under half of the missing clones reflect an unresolved V gene, and the others are unexplained. V and J calls and clone size are copied from that table; D and trimming were computed from the DNA. The sample profile shows approximately 350,000 clones; 80% to 90% of them were found once. The ten biggest clones cover 0.9% to 1.1% of the sample.

The table lists this clone with a count of one. What antigen it recognizes has not been identified. Within one base of it there is no much larger clone, and no base qualities were kept. Trimming takes 2 bases off V and 1 base off J; junction bases not matched to a gene: 6. From the germline V gene, CDR1 is SGHRS and CDR2 is YFSETQ. The CDR3 runs 15 amino acids, cysteine and phenylalanine included. The sequence is cut down to CDR3 DNA, 45 bases in frame from base 1. Here the chain combines TRBV5-1 and TRBJ2-7, and 7 junctional nucleotides match TRBD1. The sequence derives from a man younger than 35 who had recovered from COVID-19. Specimen: PBMCs or T cells enriched from blood (not recorded which). The CDR3 protein: CASSFYRGGSYEQYF. DNA sequence: TGCGCCAGCAGCTTTTACAGGGGTGGGTCCTACGAGCAGTACTTC.